Listed below are T cell receptor beta chains from one sample, sequenced in a study of OX40 agonist ivuxolimab in advanced cancers. Libraries were prepared by immunoSEQ multiplex PCR; TCRdb keeps only in-frame clonotypes and omits some of them. The sample includes roughly 46,000 clones, over 75% of them seen just once. Sequenced material: CD4+ or CD8+ T cells sorted from blood, taken in a trial of the OX40 agonist ivuxolimab. The receptor source for this set is an adult with an advanced solid tumor such as melanoma, head and neck, liver or kidney cancer. Each CDR3 is given with its conserved first and last residue. A D gene is named only where the DNA matches it firmly. Only some rows state a clone size, as once, few, many or a class for expanded clones.

D gene: TRBD2; J gene: TRBJ2-1; V gene: TRBV18; clone size: -; CDR3 protein: CASSLTSGANNEQFF; CDR3 DNA: TGTGCCAGCTCGCTGACTAGCGGGGCGAACAATGAGCAGTTCTTC
D gene: -; J gene: TRBJ1-4; V gene: TRBV30; clone size: -; CDR3 protein: CAWKTSEEKLFF; CDR3 DNA: TGTGCCTGGAAGACATCCGAAGAAAAACTGTTTTTT
D gene: TRBD1; J gene: TRBJ1-6; V gene: TRBV4-2; clone size: -; CDR3 protein: CASSQSPGTVNSPLHF; CDR3 DNA: TGTGCCAGCAGCCAATCACCCGGGACAGTTAATTCACCCCTCCACTTT
D gene: -; J gene: TRBJ1-4; V gene: TRBV7-8; clone size: -; CDR3 protein: CASSSRGLRRGTNEKLFF; CDR3 DNA: TGTGCCAGCAGCTCACGCGGGTTGAGGCGGGGGACTAATGAAAAACTGTTTTTT
D gene: -; J gene: TRBJ2-7; V gene: TRBV19; clone size: -; CDR3 protein: CASSMGGYKDEQYF; CDR3 DNA: TGTGCCAGTAGTATGGGCGGATATAAGGACGAGCAGTACTTC
D gene: TRBD1; J gene: TRBJ2-5; V gene: TRBV19; clone size: -; CDR3 protein: CASSGGTGVETQYF; CDR3 DNA: TGTGCCAGTAGCGGAGGGACAGGGGTTGAGACCCAGTACTTC
D gene: -; J gene: TRBJ1-1; V gene: TRBV6-1; clone size: -; CDR3 protein: CATDLGGRLNTEAFF; CDR3 DNA: TGTGCCACCGACCTAGGGGGACGGTTGAACACTGAAGCTTTCTTT
D gene: -; J gene: TRBJ2-7; V gene: TRBV6-5; clone size: -; CDR3 protein: CASSYEQYF; CDR3 DNA: TGTGCCAGCAGTTACGAGCAGTACTTC
D gene: TRBD2; J gene: TRBJ2-7; V gene: TRBV5-1; clone size: -; CDR3 protein: CASSGSSGSFAQYF; CDR3 DNA: TGCGCCAGCAGCGGGTCTAGCGGGAGCTTTGCGCAGTACTTC
D gene: TRBD2; J gene: TRBJ2-3; V gene: TRBV7-3; clone size: -; CDR3 protein: CASSKAGPDTQYF; CDR3 DNA: TGTGCCAGCAGCAAAGCGGGACCAGATACGCAGTATTTT
D gene: -; J gene: TRBJ2-3; V gene: TRBV13; clone size: -; CDR3 protein: CASSQRTDTQYF; CDR3 DNA: TGTGCCAGCAGCCAACGCACAGATACGCAGTATTTT
D gene: TRBD2; J gene: TRBJ2-2; V gene: TRBV30; clone size: -; CDR3 protein: CAWKGLAGTGELFF; CDR3 DNA: TGTGCCTGGAAGGGGCTAGCGGGAACCGGGGAGCTGTTTTTT
D gene: TRBD1; J gene: TRBJ2-3; V gene: TRBV11-3; clone size: -; CDR3 protein: CASHIDRDDQYTQYF; CDR3 DNA: TGTGCCAGCCATATTGACAGGGATGATCAGTATACGCAGTATTTT
D gene: TRBD1; J gene: TRBJ2-3; V gene: TRBV11-2; clone size: few; CDR3 protein: CASSSGTVADTQYF; CDR3 DNA: TGTGCCAGCAGCTCCGGGACAGTAGCAGATACGCAGTATTTT
D gene: -; J gene: TRBJ2-7; V gene: TRBV30; clone size: -; CDR3 protein: CAWSQEQGFYEQYF; CDR3 DNA: TGTGCCTGGTCCCAAGAACAGGGTTTCTACGAGCAGTACTTC